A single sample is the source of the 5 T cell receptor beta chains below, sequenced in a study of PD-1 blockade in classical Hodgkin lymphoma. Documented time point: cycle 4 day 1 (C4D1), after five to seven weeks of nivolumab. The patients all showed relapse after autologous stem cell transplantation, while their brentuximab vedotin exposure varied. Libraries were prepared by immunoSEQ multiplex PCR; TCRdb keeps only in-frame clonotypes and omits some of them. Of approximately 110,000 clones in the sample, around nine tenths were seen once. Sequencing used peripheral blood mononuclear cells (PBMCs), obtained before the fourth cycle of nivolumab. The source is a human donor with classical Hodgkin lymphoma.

This chain's CDR3 is CATSRGTGGPGANVLTF. The CDR3 DNA is TGTGCCACCAGCAGAGGGACAGGGGGCCCTGGGGCCAACGTCCTGACTTTC. The chain recombines TRBV15 with TRBJ2-6; 11 positions match TRBD1. This CDR3 has 17 residues. J lost 2 bases, V lost 1 base, and 1 base had no gene match. Germline V lookup: CDR1 LNHNV, CDR2 YYDKDF (reference sequence).

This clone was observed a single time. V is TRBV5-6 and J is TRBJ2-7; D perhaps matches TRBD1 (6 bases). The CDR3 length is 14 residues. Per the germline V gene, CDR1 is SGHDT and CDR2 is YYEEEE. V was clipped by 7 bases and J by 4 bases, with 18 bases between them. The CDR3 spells CASRLMGASYEQYF. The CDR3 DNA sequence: TGTGCCAGCCGCCTCATGGGGGCGTCTTACGAGCAGTACTTC.

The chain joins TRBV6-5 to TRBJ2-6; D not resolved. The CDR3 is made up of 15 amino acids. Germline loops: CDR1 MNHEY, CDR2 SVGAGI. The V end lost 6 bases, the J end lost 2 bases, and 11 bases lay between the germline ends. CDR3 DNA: TGTGCCAGCAGCACGGACGGAGCTGGGGCCAACGTCCTGACTTTC. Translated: CASSTDGAGANVLTF.

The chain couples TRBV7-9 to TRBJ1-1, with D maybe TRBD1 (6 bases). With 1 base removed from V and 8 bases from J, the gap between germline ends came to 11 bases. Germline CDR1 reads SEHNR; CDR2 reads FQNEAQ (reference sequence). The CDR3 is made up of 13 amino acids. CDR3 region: CASSLGGTPEAFF. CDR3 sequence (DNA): TGTGCCAGCAGCTTAGGAGGGACACCCGAAGCTTTCTTT.

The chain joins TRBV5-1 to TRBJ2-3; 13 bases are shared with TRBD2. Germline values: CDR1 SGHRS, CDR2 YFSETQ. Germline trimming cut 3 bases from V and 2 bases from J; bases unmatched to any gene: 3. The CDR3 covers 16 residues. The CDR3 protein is CASSSGLAGLTDTQYF. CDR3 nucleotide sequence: TGCGCCAGCAGCTCGGGACTAGCGGGACTCACAGATACGCAGTATTTT.